The 15 T cell receptor beta chains below all came from one sample that was sequenced in a study of cytomegalovirus exposure and HLA in healthy donors. PCR was performed using 60 Vbeta and 13 Jbeta primers. The protocol was immunoSEQ multiplex PCR, while the TCRdb copy is restricted to in-frame clones and leaves out a portion. The sample lists fewer than 200,000 clones; roughly 80% were seen once. The sequenced sample was PBMCs. Receptors originate from a man aged 18 to 29 in good health and CMV-seropositive.

This chain uses TRBV10-3 with TRBJ2-1, with TRBD1 as a possible D gene (6 bases). CDR1 and CDR2 (germline): ENHRY, SYGVKD. Trimming removed 7 bases from V and 0 bases from J, with 13 bases in between. CDR3 size: 15 residues. CDR3 region: CAIKDSASSYNEQFF. DNA for the CDR3: TGTGCCATCAAGGACAGCGCTAGCTCCTACAATGAGCAGTTCTTC.

The chain has TRBV27 and TRBJ2-1, with 7 bases fitting TRBD1. The CDR3 runs to 14 residues. V lost 5 bases and J lost 7; bases outside the gene matches: 8. CDR1 and CDR2 from the germline V gene are MNHEY and SMNVEV (reference sequence). CDR3 DNA sequence: TGTGCCAGCAGTGTCGGACAGGCGGGTAATGAGCAGTTCTTC. Amino acid sequence: CASSVGQAGNEQFF.

This chain connects TRBV7-2 to TRBJ2-3; tentatively, D is TRBD1 (5 bases). Trimming pared 2 bases from V and 1 base from J, leaving 10 bases between. In germline, CDR1 is SGHTA, CDR2 FQGNSA. The CDR3 contains 15 residues. The CDR3 sequence: CASSLKAGRTDTQYF. DNA of the CDR3: TGTGCCAGCAGCTTAAAGGCAGGGCGCACAGATACGCAGTATTTT. Full variable domain (remainder filled in from reference TRBV7-2 and TRBJ2-3): GAGVSQSPSNKVTEKGKDVELRCDPISGHTALYWYRQSLGQGLEFLIYFQGNSAPDKSGLPSDRFSAERTGGSVSTLTIQRTQQEDSAVYLCASSLKAGRTDTQYFGPGTRLTVL.

The rearrangement uses TRBV7-2 and TRBJ1-4; D gene uncertain. CDR1 is SGHTA and CDR2 is FQGNSA in the germline V gene. The V gene lost 3 bases and the J gene lost 5 bases, with 10 bases spanning the gap. The CDR3 has 14 residues. CDR3 loop: CASSFYGLNEKLFF. CDR3 nucleotides: TGTGCCAGCAGCTTTTATGGGCTCAATGAAAAACTGTTTTTT.

This chain uses TRBV18 with TRBJ1-2; maybe TRBD1 (6 bases). Deletions cut 0 bases from V and 4 bases from J, with 15 bases between. CDR3 size: 16 residues. Looked up from germline, CDR1 is KGHSH and CDR2 is LQKENI. DNA of the CDR3: TGTGCCAGCTCACCACCAGGGCAGGGGACGAGCTATGGCTACACCTTC. Amino acid sequence: CASSPPGQGTSYGYTF. The whole variable domain, remainder taken from reference TRBV18 and TRBJ1-2, is NAGVMQNPRHLVRRRGQEARLRCSPMKGHSHVYWYRQLPEEGLKFMVYLQKENIIDESGMPKERFSAEFPKEGPSILRIQQVVRGDSAAYFCASSPPGQGTSYGYTFGSGTRLTVV.

The chain joins TRBV25-1 to TRBJ2-1; TRBD1 matches at 9 bases. Germline CDR1 and CDR2: MGHDK and SYGVNS. After removal of 2 bases from V and 7 bases from J, the junction contained 6 bases not matched to a gene. This CDR3 is built from 15 residues. In DNA form, the CDR3 reads TGTGCCAGCAGTGAACCCGGGACAGGGCCAAATGAGCAGTTCTTC. This gives the protein CASSEPGTGPNEQFF. Full variable domain (missing parts from reference TRBV25-1 and TRBJ2-1): EADIYQTPRYLVIGTGKKITLECSQTMGHDKMYWYQQDPGMELHLIHYSYGVNSTEKGDLSSESTVSRIRTEHFPLTLESARPSHTSQYLCASSEPGTGPNEQFFGPGTRLTVL.

The chain recombines TRBV4-3 with TRBJ1-4; D ambiguous. This CDR3 region has 16 residues. V lost 0 bases, J lost 3 bases, and 11 bases lay in between. The germline V gene has CDR1 LGHNA and CDR2 YSLEER. The CDR3 sequence: CASSQDWPGANEKLFF. The CDR3 nucleotides are TGCGCCAGCAGCCAAGATTGGCCCGGAGCTAATGAAAAACTGTTTTTT.

This clone came up once. One junction end does not reproduce the germline sequence, and a read error may be involved. The chain recombines TRBV27 with TRBJ2-3; D is perhaps TRBD2 (6 bases). Per germline, CDR1 MNHEY and CDR2 SMNVEV (reference sequence). This CDR3 is built from 16 residues. The CDR3 loop reads CASSPTSMTLTDTQCF. The DNA of the CDR3 is TGTGCCAGCAGTCCTACTAGCATGACCCTCACAGATACGCAGTGTTTT.

This clone was seen more than once but under ten times. The chain joins TRBV9 to TRBJ1-5, with a weak D call TRBD1 (6 bases). CDR1 is SGDLS, CDR2 YYNGEE, per germline. The V end was cut by 3 bases, the J end by 1 base, with 11 bases between. The CDR3 has 15 amino acids. The CDR3 loop reads CASSAQGKSNQPQHF. The CDR3 DNA reads TGTGCCAGCAGCGCCCAGGGGAAGAGCAATCAGCCCCAGCATTTT.

This clone was seen a handful of times. The chain combines TRBV5-1 with TRBJ2-3; 9 bases map to TRBD1. This CDR3 comprises 15 residues. The germline CDR1 and CDR2 sequences are SGHRS and YFSETQ. V shed 5 bases and J 0 bases; nucleotides not matched to a gene: 4. The CDR3 DNA reads as TGCGCCAGCAGTGCGGGACAGGGTAGCACAGATACGCAGTATTTT. It codes for CASSAGQGSTDTQYF.

The CDR3 protein is CASSPTRQNYGYTF. The CDR3 coding sequence is TGCGCCAGCAGCCCGACCAGACAGAACTATGGCTACACCTTC. This chain uses TRBV5-1 with TRBJ1-2; TRBD1 is a possible D gene (5 bases). The germline V gene has CDR1 SGHRS and CDR2 YFSETQ. V was trimmed by 4 bases and J by 2 bases, leaving 12 bases between them. The CDR3 contains 14 residues. The whole variable domain, filled in from reference TRBV5-1 and TRBJ1-2, reads KAGVTQTPRYLIKTRGQQVTLSCSPISGHRSVSWYQQTPGQGLQFLFEYFSETQRNKGNFPGRFSGRQFSNSRSEMNVSTLELGDSALYLCASSPTRQNYGYTFGSGTRLTVV.

The genes are TRBV5-6 and TRBJ1-1; D might be TRBD1 (5 bases). V was shortened by 5 bases and J by 4 bases, with 9 bases between the two germline ends. The CDR3 loop spans 12 amino acids. Germline CDR1 SGHDT, CDR2 YYEEEE. Here the CDR3 reads CASRLGVTEAFF. CDR3 DNA sequence: TGTGCCAGCAGATTAGGGGTCACTGAAGCTTTCTTT.

This chain links TRBV29-1 with TRBJ1-2; D is ambiguous. Trimming pared 4 bases from V and 4 bases from J, leaving 7 bases between. Germline-derived CDR1 and CDR2 are SQVTM and ANQGSEA. This CDR3 is 11 amino acids long. The CDR3 is CSVAEAYGYTF. The CDR3 nucleotides are TGCAGCGTTGCTGAGGCCTATGGCTACACCTTC.

This clone has just one count. V gene TRBV15 combines with J gene TRBJ2-5, with TRBD2 matching 11 bases. The trim removed 2 bases at V and 4 bases at J, leaving 3 bases unmatched. This CDR3 is 15 amino acids long. CDR1 is LNHNV, CDR2 YYDKDF, per germline (reference sequence). CDR3 in DNA: TGTGCCACCAGCAGATCCGGGACTAGCGGAGAGACCCAGTACTTC. This translates into CATSRSGTSGETQYF.

This clone occurred once. This chain links TRBV5-6 with TRBJ1-1, with D perhaps matching TRBD1 (5 bases). Trimming pared 2 bases from V and 8 bases from J, leaving 13 bases between. Germline V gene data show CDR1 as SGHDT and CDR2 as YYEEEE. The CDR3 covers 13 residues. CDR3 residues: CASSLPFNREAFF. The CDR3 DNA sequence: TGTGCCAGCAGCTTACCTTTCAACAGGGAAGCTTTCTTT.